The rows below give T cell receptor beta chains drawn from one sample of a study of blood T cells in healthy people across ages. One entry per CDR3 protein, called by TCRdb with MiXCR from the 5' RACE reads. The repertoire holds 1.5 million or so distinct CDR3 sequences, 35% to 45% seen once, with roughly 3.7% in the top ten. The sequenced sample was blood. The receptors were sampled from a woman aged 18-29 years in good health. The CDR3 runs from the conserved cysteine through the conserved F or W. Clone sizes are given selectively: once, few, many, or a class where the clone is expanded.

v_call: TRBV4-1
j_call: TRBJ1-4
clone_size: once
cdr3_aa: CASSPPPGSQGNEELFF

v_call: TRBV5-1
j_call: TRBJ2-1
clone_size: .
cdr3_aa: CASSRQGDDNEQFF

v_call: TRBV24-1
j_call: TRBJ2-3
clone_size: .
cdr3_aa: CATSVGHTDTQYF

v_call: TRBV13
j_call: TRBJ2-7
clone_size: .
cdr3_aa: CASSEGRLSFYEQYF

v_call: TRBV11-2
j_call: TRBJ2-4
clone_size: few
cdr3_aa: CASSLARRTREQYF

v_call: TRBV20-1
j_call: .
clone_size: .
cdr3_aa: CSARPGTAVEQYF

v_call: TRBV7-2
j_call: TRBJ1-6
clone_size: .
cdr3_aa: CASRGDRVSPLHF

v_call: TRBV20-1
j_call: TRBJ2-1
clone_size: once
cdr3_aa: CSARDLTSGAPWEQFF

v_call: TRBV20-1
j_call: TRBJ2-3
clone_size: .
cdr3_aa: CSASGSSGSTDTQYF

v_call: TRBV11-2
j_call: TRBJ1-4
clone_size: .
cdr3_aa: CASSPNVRLANEKLFF

v_call: TRBV29-1
j_call: TRBJ2-3
clone_size: .
cdr3_aa: CSVIPSGGRGDTQYF

v_call: TRBV20-1
j_call: TRBJ2-1
clone_size: few
cdr3_aa: CSARVQDRGLGEQFF

v_call: TRBV11-2
j_call: TRBJ1-2
clone_size: .
cdr3_aa: CASSLGVEGSGYTF

v_call: TRBV20-1
j_call: TRBJ2-1
clone_size: .
cdr3_aa: CSANSAPANNEQFF

v_call: TRBV27
j_call: TRBJ2-7
clone_size: many
cdr3_aa: CASSFASSYEQYF

v_call: TRBV7-2
j_call: TRBJ2-6
clone_size: .
cdr3_aa: CASSEQGVAGANVLTF

v_call: TRBV2
j_call: TRBJ2-1
clone_size: .
cdr3_aa: CASSEFNNEQFF

v_call: TRBV7-9
j_call: TRBJ1-1
clone_size: .
cdr3_aa: CASSPSMDRGNTEAFF

v_call: TRBV7-2
j_call: TRBJ2-2
clone_size: .
cdr3_aa: CASSSRYREPGELFF

v_call: TRBV5-5
j_call: TRBJ2-7
clone_size: .
cdr3_aa: CASSYGLVYEQYF

v_call: TRBV6-5
j_call: TRBJ1-1
clone_size: .
cdr3_aa: CASSYHSAPEAFF

v_call: TRBV5-1
j_call: TRBJ2-2
clone_size: .
cdr3_aa: CASSPALMGRSTGELFF

v_call: TRBV27
j_call: TRBJ2-1
clone_size: few
cdr3_aa: CASYPTSGGGNYNEQFF

v_call: TRBV7-3
j_call: TRBJ2-7
clone_size: .
cdr3_aa: CASSLAVRRSAGNEQYF

v_call: TRBV6-2/TRBV6-3
j_call: TRBJ2-5
clone_size: few
cdr3_aa: CASSYSVRETQYF

v_call: TRBV4-3
j_call: TRBJ2-1
clone_size: once
cdr3_aa: CASSQGINLSYNEQFF

v_call: TRBV7-2
j_call: TRBJ2-7
clone_size: .
cdr3_aa: CASSLDQAAEQYF

v_call: TRBV12-3/TRBV12-4
j_call: TRBJ2-1
clone_size: few
cdr3_aa: CASSFPFGVEQFF

v_call: TRBV6-2/TRBV6-3
j_call: .
clone_size: .
cdr3_aa: CASSSGTGVRYGEQYF

v_call: TRBV5-6
j_call: TRBJ1-1
clone_size: .
cdr3_aa: CASRDRGRFTEAFF

v_call: TRBV4-3
j_call: TRBJ2-7
clone_size: .
cdr3_aa: CASSQDLGQGFSYEQYF

v_call: TRBV28
j_call: TRBJ2-5
clone_size: .
cdr3_aa: CASIAGQGARSGSEQYF

v_call: TRBV7-9
j_call: TRBJ1-2
clone_size: few
cdr3_aa: CASSLVAVSSYGYTF

v_call: TRBV7-2
j_call: TRBJ2-5
clone_size: many
cdr3_aa: CASSLKVLQQETQYF

v_call: TRBV9
j_call: .
clone_size: .
cdr3_aa: CASSESGLAGARDEQYF

v_call: TRBV6-5
j_call: TRBJ2-1
clone_size: .
cdr3_aa: CASSHPGLAGGDEQFF

v_call: TRBV7-8
j_call: TRBJ2-7
clone_size: few
cdr3_aa: CASSLVAGADNEQYF

v_call: TRBV20-1
j_call: TRBJ2-3
clone_size: few
cdr3_aa: CSASGRVADTQYF

v_call: TRBV28
j_call: TRBJ2-5
clone_size: .
cdr3_aa: CATTLKETQYF

v_call: TRBV7-2
j_call: TRBJ2-1
clone_size: .
cdr3_aa: CASSRGGAGKRNEQFF

v_call: TRBV7-9
j_call: TRBJ1-5
clone_size: .
cdr3_aa: CASSPGQGAAQPQHF

v_call: TRBV6-5
j_call: TRBJ2-7
clone_size: .
cdr3_aa: CVSSYSGQGAYEQYF

v_call: TRBV5-1
j_call: TRBJ2-7
clone_size: many
cdr3_aa: CASSLATEQYF

v_call: TRBV20-1
j_call: TRBJ1-2
clone_size: few
cdr3_aa: CSALWRQGGYGYTF

v_call: TRBV20-1
j_call: TRBJ2-1
clone_size: .
cdr3_aa: CSARGAPPGEQFF

v_call: TRBV18
j_call: TRBJ1-2
clone_size: .
cdr3_aa: CASSPRTGDLNYGYTF

v_call: TRBV2
j_call: TRBJ2-7
clone_size: few
cdr3_aa: CASSVSVRTSSYEQYF

v_call: TRBV20-1
j_call: TRBJ2-1
clone_size: many
cdr3_aa: CSADTSGSSYNEQFF

v_call: TRBV30
j_call: TRBJ2-5
clone_size: .
cdr3_aa: CAWSQMGEQYF

v_call: TRBV9
j_call: TRBJ2-2
clone_size: .
cdr3_aa: CASSVGIDGELFF

v_call: TRBV20-1
j_call: TRBJ2-7
clone_size: .
cdr3_aa: CSARNTQATLRTLYF

v_call: TRBV7-2
j_call: TRBJ2-2
clone_size: few
cdr3_aa: CASSRTSGSYTGELFF

v_call: TRBV4-3
j_call: TRBJ1-6
clone_size: .
cdr3_aa: CASSQLQGANSPLHF

v_call: TRBV10-3
j_call: TRBJ2-2
clone_size: .
cdr3_aa: CAISYEGGSTGELFF

v_call: TRBV20-1
j_call: TRBJ2-1
clone_size: .
cdr3_aa: CGARDLAGVSYNEQFF